This record concerns one T cell receptor beta chain sequence. Antigen specificity is unknown. Germline lookup yields CDR1 LNHNV and CDR2 YYDKDF (reference sequence). The V segment lost 0 bases and the J segment 6 bases; nucleotides outside the gene matches: 7. The CDR3 totals 15 residues. This sample stems from a study of PD-L1 blockade in urothelial cancer. Whole-study context: Treatment start was followed by blood analysis at 3 weeks (second dose) and again at 6 weeks. Study-wide results and limits: When measured at 3 weeks, tumor-associated blood clones expanded more in durable-benefit patients.

Generated by immunoSEQ multiplex PCR, the TCRdb table keeps only in-frame clones and is missing some. This sample yields around 66,000 clones, of which about 88% are seen a single time; about 10% belongs to the top ten. The time point: peripheral blood 6 weeks after treatment start. This sequence joins TRBV15 and TRBJ2-7, with 8 positions matching TRBD1. The source was PBMCs, collected around atezolizumab (anti-PD-L1) treatment. The origin of this receptor is a man aged 60 to 69 with urothelial cancer. The CDR3 sequence: CATSRDWTGSREQYF. The CDR3 coding sequence is TGTGCCACCAGCAGAGATTGGACAGGGAGTCGCGAGCAGTACTTC.